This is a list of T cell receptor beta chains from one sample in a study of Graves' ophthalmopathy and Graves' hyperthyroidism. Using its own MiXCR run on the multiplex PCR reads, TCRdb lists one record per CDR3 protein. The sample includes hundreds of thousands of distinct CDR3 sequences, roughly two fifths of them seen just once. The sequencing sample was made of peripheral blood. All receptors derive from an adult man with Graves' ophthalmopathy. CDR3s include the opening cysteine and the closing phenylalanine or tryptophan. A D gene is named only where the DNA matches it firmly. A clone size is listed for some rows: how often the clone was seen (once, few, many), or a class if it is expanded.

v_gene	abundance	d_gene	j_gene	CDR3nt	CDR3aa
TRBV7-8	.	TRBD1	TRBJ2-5	TGTGCCAGCAGCCCACAGGGGGCGATGGACGGGGGTTTAGAGACCCAGTACTTC	CASSPQGAMDGGLETQYF
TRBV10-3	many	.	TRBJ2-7	TGTGGGATATTCTGTAGGGGTTACGAGCAGTACTTC	CGIFCRGYEQYF
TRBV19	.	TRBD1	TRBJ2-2	TGTGCCAGTAGTACCCATAGAGGGGGCGGTACCGGGGAGCTGTTTTTT	CASSTHRGGGTGELFF
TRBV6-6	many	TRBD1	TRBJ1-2	TGTGCCAGCAGGTCCGGGACAGTGGATGGCTACACCTTC	CASRSGTVDGYTF
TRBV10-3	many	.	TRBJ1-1	TGTGCCAGCAACGGGGAGTATGATACGGCCGAAGCTTTCTTT	CASNGEYDTAEAFF
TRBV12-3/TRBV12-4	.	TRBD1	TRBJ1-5	TGTGCCAGCAGCCAATGGACAGGGAGTCAGCCCCAGCATTTT	CASSQWTGSQPQHF
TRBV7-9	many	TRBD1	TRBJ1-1	TGTGCCAGCAGCACAAAACCCTCCGGGACAGGGGACACTGAAGCTTTCTTT	CASSTKPSGTGDTEAFF
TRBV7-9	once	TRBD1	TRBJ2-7	TGTGCCAGCAGACCATCGACAGGGGGCTACGAGCAGTACTTC	CASRPSTGGYEQYF
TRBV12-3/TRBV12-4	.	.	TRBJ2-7	TGTGCCAGCAGTTTTCGCGGCAACTACGAGCAGTACTTC	CASSFRGNYEQYF
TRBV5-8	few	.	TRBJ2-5	TGTGCCAGCAGCGGGGGACCGTCCGGAGAGACCCAGTACTTC	CASSGGPSGETQYF
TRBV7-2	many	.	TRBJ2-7	TGTGCCAGCAGCTTGGGTGGGCGCGAGCAGTACTTC	CASSLGGREQYF
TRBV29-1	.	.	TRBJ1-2	TGCAGCGTTAGCGGGACGCAGTATGGCTACACCTTC	CSVSGTQYGYTF
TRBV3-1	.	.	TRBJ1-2	TGTGCCAGCAGCCAAGACGAAGCTAACTATGGCTACACCTTC	CASSQDEANYGYTF
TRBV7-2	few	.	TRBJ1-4	TGTGCCAGCAGCCCTCGGTACCTTGTTGAAAAACTGTTTTTT	CASSPRYLVEKLFF
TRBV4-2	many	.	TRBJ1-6	TGTGCCAGCACCCCCCCGGGGAGTGAGTCACCCCTCCACTTT	CASTPPGSESPLHF
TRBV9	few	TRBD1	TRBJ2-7	TGTGCCAGCAGCCAACACAGGGGACCCTACGAGCAGTACTTC	CASSQHRGPYEQYF
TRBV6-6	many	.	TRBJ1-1	TGTGCCAGCAGTTTCATGAACACTGAAGCTTTCTTT	CASSFMNTEAFF
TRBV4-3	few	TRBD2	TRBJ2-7	TGCGCCAGCAGCCGCGGGACTAGCGGGGGGTACGAGCAGTACTTC	CASSRGTSGGYEQYF
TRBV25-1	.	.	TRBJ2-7	TGTGCCAGCAGTGCACGGACACCCACCTCCTACGAGCAGTACTTC	CASSARTPTSYEQYF
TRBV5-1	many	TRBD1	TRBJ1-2	TGCGCCAGCAGCAGGAGCGGGACAGTTGGCTACACCTTC	CASSRSGTVGYTF
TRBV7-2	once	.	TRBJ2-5	TGTGCCAGCAGCCTCCTCACCGGGGAGGTGGAGACCCAGTACTTC	CASSLLTGEVETQYF
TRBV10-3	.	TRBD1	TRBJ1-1	TGTGCCATCAGTGGGGACAGGGGAGCTTTCTTT	CAISGDRGAFF
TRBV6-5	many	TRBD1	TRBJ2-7	TGTGCCACAGGACAGGCCGGACACTACGAGCAGTACTTC	CATGQAGHYEQYF
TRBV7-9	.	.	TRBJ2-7	TGTGCCAGCAGCTCTTGGTTAACCTACGAGCAGTACTTC	CASSSWLTYEQYF
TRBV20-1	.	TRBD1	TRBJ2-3	TGCAGTGTTCACAGGGGCCGCATTTGGGATACGCAGTATTTT	CSVHRGRIWDTQYF
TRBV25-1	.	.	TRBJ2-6	TGTGCTAGAGGGCAAAGCTCTGGGGCCAACGTCCTGACTTTC	CARGQSSGANVLTF
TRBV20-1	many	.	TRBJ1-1	TGCAGTGCTAGGAGACCGGGACATCAGAACACTGAAGCTTTCTTT	CSARRPGHQNTEAFF
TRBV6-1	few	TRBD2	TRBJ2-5	TGTGCCAGCAGTTACACCCCGGGACTAGCGGGGACCCAAGAGACCCAGTACTTC	CASSYTPGLAGTQETQYF
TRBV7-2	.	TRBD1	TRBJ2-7	TGTGCCACCTTGGACAGGGATAACGAGCAGTACTTC	CATLDRDNEQYF
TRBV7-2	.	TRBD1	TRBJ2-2	TGTGCCAGCAGCACCTGGACAGGGGACGGCACCGGGGAGCTGTTTTTT	CASSTWTGDGTGELFF
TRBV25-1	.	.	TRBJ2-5	TGTGCCAGCAGTCGGGGAGATGTAGAGACCCAGTACTTC	CASSRGDVETQYF
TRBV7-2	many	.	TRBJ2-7	TGTGCCAACAGCTTAGCTGTTTACGAGCAGTACTTC	CANSLAVYEQYF
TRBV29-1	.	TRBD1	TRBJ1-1	TGCAGCGTGGGACAGGGAATGGACACTGAAGCTTTCTTT	CSVGQGMDTEAFF
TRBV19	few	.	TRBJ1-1	TGTGCCTGGAGTGCCTTACTTAACACTGAAGCTTTCTTT	CAWSALLNTEAFF
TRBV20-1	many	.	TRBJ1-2	TGCAGTGCTAGAGATAGGCAGGGGCTCGCCTATGGCTACACCTTC	CSARDRQGLAYGYTF
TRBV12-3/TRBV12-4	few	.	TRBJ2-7	TGTGCCAGCAGTTATCTTCTCGGGGTCGCCTACGAGCAGTACTTC	CASSYLLGVAYEQYF
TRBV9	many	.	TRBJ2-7	TGTGCCAGCAGCGTAAAGGGCATAGGTAGAACCTACGAGCAGTACTTC	CASSVKGIGRTYEQYF
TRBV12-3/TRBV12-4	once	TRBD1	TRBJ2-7	TGTGCCAGCAGTCCTATATCGGGACAGTTGAGCGAGCAGTACTTC	CASSPISGQLSEQYF
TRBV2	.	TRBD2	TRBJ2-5	TGTGCCAGCAGCTTTACTAGCGGGACGGAGACCCAGTACTTC	CASSFTSGTETQYF
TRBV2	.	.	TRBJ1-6	TGTGCCAGCAGTGGCGGGAGTGGTTCACCCCTCCACTTT	CASSGGSGSPLHF
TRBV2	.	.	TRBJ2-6	TGTGCCAGCAAGGTCGGGCGGGGGCGAGGGGCCAACGTCCTGACTTTC	CASKVGRGRGANVLTF
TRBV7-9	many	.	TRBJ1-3	TGTGCCAGCAGCTTATCTCCCCAAATTACGCCTGGAAACACCATATATTTT	CASSLSPQITPGNTIYF
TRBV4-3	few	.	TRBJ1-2	TGCGCCAGCAGCCAAGAGTCGTTCGACGGATCATCCTATGGCTACACCTTC	CASSQESFDGSSYGYTF
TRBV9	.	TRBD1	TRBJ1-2	TGTGCCAGCAGCACAGGACAGGGGACCTATGGCTACACCTTC	CASSTGQGTYGYTF
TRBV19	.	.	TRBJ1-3	TGTGCCAGTAGCCGATTTGGGGACTCTGGAAACACCATATATTTT	CASSRFGDSGNTIYF
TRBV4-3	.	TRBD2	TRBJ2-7	TGCGCCAGCAGGTCGGGACTAGCGATCACGGGGGAGCAGTACTTC	CASRSGLAITGEQYF
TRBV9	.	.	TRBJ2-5	TGTGCCAGCAGCGAGGGGACAGAGACCCAGTACTTC	CASSEGTETQYF
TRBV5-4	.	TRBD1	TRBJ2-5	TGTGCCAGCAACTCAAACTCGGGACAGGGTGGGACCCAGTACTTC	CASNSNSGQGGTQYF
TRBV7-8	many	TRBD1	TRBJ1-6	TGTGCCAGCAGGAAAGGGGGCTTCAATAATTCACCCCTCCACTTT	CASRKGGFNNSPLHF
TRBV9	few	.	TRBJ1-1	TGTGCCAGCAGTTTAGTAGATCAGGAATCCGAAGCTTTCTTT	CASSLVDQESEAFF
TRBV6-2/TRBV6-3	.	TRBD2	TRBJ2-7	TGTGCCAGCAGTTACCAGAGAACTAGCGTCTTCTACGAGCAGTACTTC	CASSYQRTSVFYEQYF